This T cell receptor (beta chain) was sequenced during a study of cytomegalovirus exposure and HLA in healthy donors. The PCR ran on 60 Vbeta and 13 Jbeta primers. Produced via immunoSEQ multiplex PCR; TCRdb's table is partial and in-frame only. The sample includes around 130,000 clones. As regards this clone: Its antigen is not known.

Per germline, CDR1 ENHRY and CDR2 SYGVKD. There are 17 residues in the CDR3. V gave up 0 bases and J gave up 1 base, with 14 bases separating them. General study findings and limits: With further analysis later on, most CMV-associated TCR beta chains appeared HLA-restricted. A later analysis revealed that TCR association rates differed between HLA loci, peaking at DRB1 and bottoming out at HLA-C.

This clonotype was sampled from a woman aged 60-75 years in good health and CMV-seronegative. The sample consisted of PBMCs. The chain carries TRBV10-3 and TRBJ2-3, with D maybe TRBD1 (6 bases). This CDR3 reads CAISESWSGVGTDTQYF. In DNA, the CDR3 is TGTGCCATCAGTGAGTCTTGGTCAGGGGTTGGCACAGATACGCAGTATTTT.